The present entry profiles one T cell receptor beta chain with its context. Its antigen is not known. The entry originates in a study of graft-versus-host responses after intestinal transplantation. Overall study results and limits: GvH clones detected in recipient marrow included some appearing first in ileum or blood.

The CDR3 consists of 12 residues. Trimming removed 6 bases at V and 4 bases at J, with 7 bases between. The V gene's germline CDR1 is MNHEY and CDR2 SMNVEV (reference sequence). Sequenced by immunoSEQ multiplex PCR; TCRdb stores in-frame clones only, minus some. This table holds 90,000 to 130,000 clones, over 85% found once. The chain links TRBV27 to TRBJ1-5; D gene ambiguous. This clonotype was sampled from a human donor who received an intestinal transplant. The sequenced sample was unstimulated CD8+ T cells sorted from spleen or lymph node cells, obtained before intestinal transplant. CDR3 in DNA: TGTGCCAGCAGGGGAGGAAATCAGCCCCAGCATTTT. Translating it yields CASRGGNQPQHF.